This T cell receptor beta chain was profiled in a study of blood T cell repertoires in COVID-19. Study summary: Symptom resolution, clearance, or two negative PCRs marked donors in Cohort 3 as recovered. Sites across the United States, Italy and Spain contributed samples from acute and convalescent COVID-19.

Study processing details: Using reference gene primer amplification, nucleated cell counts were estimated. Sequencing used immunoSEQ multiplex PCR; TCRdb keeps in-frame clones, though not all of them. That table gives V, J and clone size, and the DNA gave D and trimming. The table has approximately 240,000 clones, 86% seen once. Germline V gene sequence: CDR1 SGDLS, CDR2 YYNGEE. Trimming took 3 bases from V and 0 from J; bases not matched to a gene: 9. The CDR3 loop spans 18 amino acids. The sequencing sample was made of PBMCs or T cells enriched from blood (not recorded which). The sequence derives from a woman between 45 and 60 years old in a cohort exposed to, infected with or recovered from COVID-19 (not recorded which). V gene TRBV9 combines with J gene TRBJ2-2, with 9 bases that match TRBD2. CDR3 DNA sequence: TGTGCCAGCAGCGCCCTTGGGGGCGGGGGGGCGAACACCGGGGAGCTGTTTTTT. Translation: CASSALGGGGANTGELFF. Variable domain in full (rest from reference TRBV9 and TRBJ2-2): DSGVTQTPKHLITATGQRVTLRCSPRSGDLSVYWYQQSLDQGLQFLIQYYNGEERAKGNILERFSAQQFPDLHSELNLSSLELGDSALYFCASSALGGGGANTGELFFGEGSRLTVL.